The text below deals with one TCR beta chain. Its antigen is not known. PCR amplification relied on 60 Vbeta primers (plus 13 Jbeta primers). Repertoires were generated with immunoSEQ multiplex PCR, while TCRdb's copy carries only in-frame clones and drops some. The sample has 100,000 to 150,000 clones, more than 70% seen once. V lost 3 bases and J 3 bases, leaving 15 bases between the germline ends. This CDR3 contains 16 residues. Germline V lookup: CDR1 LNHDA, CDR2 SQIVND (reference sequence). The sample belongs to a study of cytomegalovirus exposure and HLA in healthy donors. Study findings and constraints: There was a cluster of highly shared sequence variants that was likely a sequencing artifact.

The sequence came from a woman aged 50 to 65 in good health and CMV-seropositive. The rearrangement joins TRBV19 to TRBJ1-5; D gene ambiguous. The sample comprised PBMCs. The CDR3 loop is CASSILPGPDNQPQHF. The CDR3 bases are TGTGCCAGTAGTATCCTCCCGGGTCCGGACAATCAGCCCCAGCATTTT. The variable domain in full, completed from reference TRBV19 and TRBJ1-5, reads DGGITQSPKYLFRKEGQNVTLSCEQNLNHDAMYWYRQDPGQGLRLIYYSQIVNDFQKGDIAEGYSVSREKKESFPLTVTSAQKNPTAFYLCASSILPGPDNQPQHFGDGTRLSIL.